This T cell receptor (beta chain) was captured in a study of CXCR3-negative and CXCR3-positive naive CD8 T cells. UMI labels and 5' RACE were used to prepare the TRB cDNA libraries. TCRdb reprocessed the 5' RACE reads, with one entry per CDR3 protein and no DNA. The data show 130,000 or so distinct CDR3 sequences, and the top ten clones hold 0.29%. The CDR3 runs to 17 residues. CDR1 and CDR2 (germline): SGHRS, YFSETQ. The V gene is TRBV5-1, the J gene TRBJ2-1; TCRdb's D gene call, TRBD1, goes unchecked for lack of DNA. Sequenced material: naive CXCR3- CD8+ T cells from blood. As for subset: CD45RO-CCR7+CD27+CD95- naive CD8+ T cells lacking CXCR3 (TNR3-). This TCR was sampled from a human donor in good health. Some clones in this sample may be carry-over from other donors' samples. The CDR3 sequence: CASSPSAGGASYDEQFF.